The 2 T cell receptor beta chains below were found in one sample sequenced in a study of blood T cell repertoires in COVID-19. Assay: immunoSEQ multiplex PCR; the TCRdb copy retains only in-frame clones and omits some. This sample has about 29,000 clones, with 75% to 90% found just once. Material: peripheral blood. The receptors were sampled from an elderly man with acute or convalescent COVID-19.

V usage is TRBV18 and J usage is TRBJ2-7; D not resolved. The CDR3 spans 16 residues. V shed 4 bases and J shed 3 bases, with 19 bases lying between them. From germline, CDR1 is KGHSH and CDR2 LQKENI. CDR3: CASSLSPFPSIYEQYF. The CDR3 DNA reads as TGTGCCAGCTCACTCTCTCCGTTCCCTTCTATCTACGAGCAGTACTTC.

This chain links TRBV7-3 with TRBJ2-2; TRBD1 agrees at 10 bases. CDR1 SGHTA and CDR2 FQGTGA come from the germline V gene. CDR3 length: 16 amino acids. Trimming cost V 0 bases and J 3 bases; bases outside gene matches: 1. Here the CDR3 DNA reads TGTGCCAGCAGCTTAACGGGGACAGGGGACACCGGGGAGCTGTTTTTT. It encodes CASSLTGTGDTGELFF.